The clone carrying this TCR beta chain was seen only a few times. The antigen is undetermined. As every portion of the isolated RNA was reverse transcribed, the sequencing read expressed TCRB transcripts. The repertoire was sequenced with immunoSEQ multiplex PCR; TCRdb's copy has only in-frame clones and lacks some. The repertoire holds under 400,000 clones, 13% to 15% seen once, with 6.7% in the top ten. V was pared by 8 bases and J by 6 bases, with 15 bases between. There are 13 residues in the CDR3. Looked up from germline, CDR1 is SGHNT and CDR2 is YYREEE (reference sequence). Sorting that relied on CD45RO/CCR7/CD25/CD127/CD95/CD27 yielded CD4+ naive, central memory, regulatory and stem cell-like memory cells. Populations obtained by sorting all exceeded 98% purity. This record belongs to a study of beta chain features in type 1 diabetes. Study findings and constraints: A greater similarity of naive, central memory and Treg TCRB repertoires was seen among patients than among healthy donors.

The V gene is TRBV5-4, the J gene TRBJ2-1, with no clear D. The specimen was central memory CD4+ T cells from blood. The receptor's source is a man aged 30-40 years in good health. The CDR3 sequence is CASRLGGRNEQFF. CDR3 DNA sequence: TGTGCCAGTCGGCTTGGCGGTCGCAATGAGCAGTTCTTC.